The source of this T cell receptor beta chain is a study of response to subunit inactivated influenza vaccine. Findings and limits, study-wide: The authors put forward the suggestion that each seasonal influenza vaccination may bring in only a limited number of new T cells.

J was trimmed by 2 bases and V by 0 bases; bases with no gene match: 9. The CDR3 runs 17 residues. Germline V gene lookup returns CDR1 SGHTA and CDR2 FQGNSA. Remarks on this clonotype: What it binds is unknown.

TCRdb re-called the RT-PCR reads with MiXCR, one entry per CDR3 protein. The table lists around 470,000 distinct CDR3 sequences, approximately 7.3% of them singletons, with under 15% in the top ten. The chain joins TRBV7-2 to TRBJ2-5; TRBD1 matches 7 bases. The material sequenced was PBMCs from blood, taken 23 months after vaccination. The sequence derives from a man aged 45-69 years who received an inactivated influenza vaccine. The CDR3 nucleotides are TGTGCCAGCAGCTTAGCCCCAGTTGGACAGGCACAAGAGACCCAGTACTTC. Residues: CASSLAPVGQAQETQYF.